This T cell receptor beta chain stems from a study of blood T cell repertoires in COVID-19. Overall study: The United States, Italy and Spain were the sources of the acute and convalescent COVID-19 samples. In each case, the material was cDNA or gDNA derived from T cells, B-cell-depleted T cells, or PBMCs.

Per the study methods: Estimated nucleated cell counts came from reference gene primer amplification. Clones were read by immunoSEQ multiplex PCR, and TCRdb kept only the in-frame ones, dropping some. Clone size and the V and J calls come from that table; the DNA yielded D and trimming. In the table there are 99,000 or so clones, roughly 80% of which are singletons. The sequence came from a man between 60 and 75 years old with acute or convalescent COVID-19. Source material: peripheral blood.

CDR3 in DNA: TGTGCCAGCAGTCCGACAGGGTTGGTTGGCTACACCTTC. This encodes CASSPTGLVGYTF. The chain links TRBV5-6 to TRBJ1-2; 7 nucleotides align to TRBD1. Germline V gene lookup returns CDR1 SGHDT and CDR2 YYEEEE. The CDR3 has 13 residues. The V gene end was trimmed by 5 bases and the J gene end by 7 bases; junction bases not matched to a gene: 8.